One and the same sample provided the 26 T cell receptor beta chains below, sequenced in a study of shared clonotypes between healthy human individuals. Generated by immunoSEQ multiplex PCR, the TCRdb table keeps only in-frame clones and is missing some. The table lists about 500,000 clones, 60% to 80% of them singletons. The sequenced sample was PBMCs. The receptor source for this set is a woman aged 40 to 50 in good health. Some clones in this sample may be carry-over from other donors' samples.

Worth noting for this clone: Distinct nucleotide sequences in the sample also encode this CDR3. CDR3 sequence: CASSYSYEQYF. In DNA, the CDR3 is TGTGCCAGCAGTTACAGCTACGAGCAGTACTTC. The chain joins TRBV2 to TRBJ2-7; D call uncertain. V was shortened by 5 bases and J by 3 bases, with 5 bases between the two germline ends. Per the germline V gene, CDR1 is SNHLY and CDR2 is FYNNEI. The CDR3 runs 11 residues.

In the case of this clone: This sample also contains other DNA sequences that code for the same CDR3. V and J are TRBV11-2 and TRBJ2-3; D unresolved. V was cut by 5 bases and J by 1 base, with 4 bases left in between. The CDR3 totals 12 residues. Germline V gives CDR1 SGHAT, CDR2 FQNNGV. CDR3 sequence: CASSLGTDTQYF. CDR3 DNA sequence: TGTGCCAGCAGCCTAGGCACAGATACGCAGTATTTT.

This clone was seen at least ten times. The CDR3 DNA reads as TGTGCCAGCAGCTTAACTAGGGGGGCGGAGACCCAGTACTTC. It codes for CASSLTRGAETQYF. The chain recombines TRBV7-7 with TRBJ2-5, with D tentatively TRBD1 or TRBD2 (6 bases each). In germline, CDR1 is SSHAT, CDR2 FNYEAQ (reference sequence). The CDR3 consists of 14 residues. Deletions cut 2 bases from V and 5 bases from J, with 12 bases between.

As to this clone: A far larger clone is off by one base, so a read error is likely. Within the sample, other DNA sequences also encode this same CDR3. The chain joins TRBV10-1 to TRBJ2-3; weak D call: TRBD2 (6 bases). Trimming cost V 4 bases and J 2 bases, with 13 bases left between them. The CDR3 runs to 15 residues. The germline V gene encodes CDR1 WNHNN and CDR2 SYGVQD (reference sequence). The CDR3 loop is CASSVGTGDTDTQYF. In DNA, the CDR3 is TGCGCCAGCAGTGTTGGGACTGGGGACACAGATACGCAGTATTTT.

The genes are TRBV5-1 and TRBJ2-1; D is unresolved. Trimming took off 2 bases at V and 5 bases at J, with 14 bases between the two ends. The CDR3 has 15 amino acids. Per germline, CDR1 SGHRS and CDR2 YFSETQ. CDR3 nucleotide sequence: TGCGCCAGCAGCTTTCTCGAGCTCAGCAACAATGAGCAGTTCTTC. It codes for CASSFLELSNNEQFF.

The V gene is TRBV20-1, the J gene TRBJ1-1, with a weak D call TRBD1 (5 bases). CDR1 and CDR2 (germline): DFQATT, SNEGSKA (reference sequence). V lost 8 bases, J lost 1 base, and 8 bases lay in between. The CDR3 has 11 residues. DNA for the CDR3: TGCAGTCCCCAGGGGAACACTGAAGCTTTCTTT. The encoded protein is CSPQGNTEAFF.

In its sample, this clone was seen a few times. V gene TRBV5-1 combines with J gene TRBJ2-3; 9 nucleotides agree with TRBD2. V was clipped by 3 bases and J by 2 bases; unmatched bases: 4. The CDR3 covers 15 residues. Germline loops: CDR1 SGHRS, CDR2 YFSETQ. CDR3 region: CASSSPGLATDTQYF. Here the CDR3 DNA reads TGCGCCAGCAGCTCACCGGGACTAGCCACAGATACGCAGTATTTT. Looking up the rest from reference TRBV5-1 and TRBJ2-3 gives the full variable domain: KAGVTQTPRYLIKTRGQQVTLSCSPISGHRSVSWYQQTPGQGLQFLFEYFSETQRNKGNFPGRFSGRQFSNSRSEMNVSTLELGDSALYLCASSSPGLATDTQYFGPGTRLTVL.

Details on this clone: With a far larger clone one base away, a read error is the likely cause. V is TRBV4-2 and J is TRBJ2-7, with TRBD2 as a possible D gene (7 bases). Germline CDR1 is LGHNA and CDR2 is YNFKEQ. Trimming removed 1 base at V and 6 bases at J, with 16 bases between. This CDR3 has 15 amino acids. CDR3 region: CASSQGEGECAEQYF. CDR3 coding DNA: TGTGCCAGCAGCCAAGGGGAGGGGGAATGCGCCGAGCAGTACTTC.

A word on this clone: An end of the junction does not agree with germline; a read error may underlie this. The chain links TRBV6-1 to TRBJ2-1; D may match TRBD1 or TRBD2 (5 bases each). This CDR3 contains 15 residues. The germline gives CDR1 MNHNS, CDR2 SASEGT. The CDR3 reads CASSGAGTAFPLPLF. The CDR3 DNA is TGTGCCAGCAGTGGGGCAGGGACGGCTTTTCCCTTGCCCCTCTTC.

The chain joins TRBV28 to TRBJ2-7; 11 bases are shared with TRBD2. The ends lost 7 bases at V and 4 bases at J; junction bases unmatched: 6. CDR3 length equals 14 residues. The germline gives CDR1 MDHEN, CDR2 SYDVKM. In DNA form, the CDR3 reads TGTGCCAGCAATAGCGGGAGGGTGGGTTACGAGCAGTACTTC. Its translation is CASNSGRVGYEQYF.

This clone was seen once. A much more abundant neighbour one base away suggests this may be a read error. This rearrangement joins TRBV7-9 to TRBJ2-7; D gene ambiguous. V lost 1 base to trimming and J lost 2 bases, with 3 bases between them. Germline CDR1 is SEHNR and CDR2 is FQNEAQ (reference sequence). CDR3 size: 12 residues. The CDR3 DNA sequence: TGTGCCAGCAGCTTAGGAACCTACGAGCAGTACTTC. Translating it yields CASSLGTYEQYF.

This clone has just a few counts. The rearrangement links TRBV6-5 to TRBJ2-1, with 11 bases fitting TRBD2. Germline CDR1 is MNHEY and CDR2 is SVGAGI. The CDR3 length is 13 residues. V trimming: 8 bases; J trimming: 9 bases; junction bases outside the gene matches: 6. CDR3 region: CASGSSGRSEQFF. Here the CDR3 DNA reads TGTGCCAGCGGGTCTAGCGGGAGGTCTGAGCAGTTCTTC.

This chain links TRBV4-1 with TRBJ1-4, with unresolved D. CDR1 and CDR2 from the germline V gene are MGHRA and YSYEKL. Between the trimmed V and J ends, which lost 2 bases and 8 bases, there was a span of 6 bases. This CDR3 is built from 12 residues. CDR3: CASSQPYEKLFF. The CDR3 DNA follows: TGCGCCAGCAGCCAACCTTACGAAAAACTGTTTTTT.

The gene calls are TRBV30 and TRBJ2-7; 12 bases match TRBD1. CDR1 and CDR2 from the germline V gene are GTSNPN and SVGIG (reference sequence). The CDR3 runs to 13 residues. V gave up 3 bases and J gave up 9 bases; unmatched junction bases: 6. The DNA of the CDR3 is TGTGCCTGGAGGGCGGGACAGGGGGCTGGGCAGTACTTC. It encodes CAWRAGQGAGQYF.

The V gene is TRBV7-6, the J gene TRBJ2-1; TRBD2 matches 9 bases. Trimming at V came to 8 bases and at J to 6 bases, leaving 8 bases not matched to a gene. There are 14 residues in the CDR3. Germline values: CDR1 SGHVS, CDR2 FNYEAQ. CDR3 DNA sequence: TGTGCCAGCCAAGAAGCTAGCGGGACCAATGAGCAGTTCTTC. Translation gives CASQEASGTNEQFF.

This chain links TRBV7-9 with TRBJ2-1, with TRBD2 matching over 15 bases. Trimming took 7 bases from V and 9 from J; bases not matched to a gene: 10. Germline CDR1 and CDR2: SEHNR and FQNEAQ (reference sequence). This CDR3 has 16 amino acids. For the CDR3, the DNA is TGTGCCAGCACCCTCGGGACTAGCGGGAGGAGGAGTGAGCAGTTCTTC. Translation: CASTLGTSGRRSEQFF.

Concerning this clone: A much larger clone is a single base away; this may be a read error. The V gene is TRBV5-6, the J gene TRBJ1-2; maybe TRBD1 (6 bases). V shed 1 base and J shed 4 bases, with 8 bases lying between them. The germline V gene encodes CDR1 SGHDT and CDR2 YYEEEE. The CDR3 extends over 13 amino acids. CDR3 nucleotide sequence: TGTGCCAGCAGCTTGTGGGGGGCCTATGGCTACACCTTC. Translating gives CASSLWGAYGYTF. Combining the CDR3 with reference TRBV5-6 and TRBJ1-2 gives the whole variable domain DAGVTQSPTHLIKTRGQQVTLRCSPKSGHDTVSWYQQALGQGPQFIFQYYEEEERQRGNFPDRFSGHQFPNYSSELNVNALLLGDSALYLCASSLWGAYGYTFGSGTRLTVV.

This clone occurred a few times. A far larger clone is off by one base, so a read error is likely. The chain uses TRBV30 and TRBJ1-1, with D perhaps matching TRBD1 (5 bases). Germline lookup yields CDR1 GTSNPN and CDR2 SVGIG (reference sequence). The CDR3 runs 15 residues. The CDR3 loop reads CVWSGGVWVNTEAFF. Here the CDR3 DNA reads TGTGTCTGGAGTGGGGGGGTTTGGGTGAACACTGAAGCTTTCTTT.

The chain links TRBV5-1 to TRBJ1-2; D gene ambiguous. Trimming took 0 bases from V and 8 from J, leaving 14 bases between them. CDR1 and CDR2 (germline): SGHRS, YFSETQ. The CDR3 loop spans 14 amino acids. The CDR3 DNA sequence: TGCGCCAGCAGCTTGGAGGCAGCCCGGAGGGGCTACACCTTC. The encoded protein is CASSLEAARRGYTF.

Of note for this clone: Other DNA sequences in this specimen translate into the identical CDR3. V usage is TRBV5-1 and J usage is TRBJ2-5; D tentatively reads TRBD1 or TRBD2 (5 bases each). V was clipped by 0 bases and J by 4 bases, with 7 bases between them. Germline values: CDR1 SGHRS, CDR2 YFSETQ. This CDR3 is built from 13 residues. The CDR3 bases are TGCGCCAGCAGCTTGGAGAGGGGAGAGACCCAGTACTTC. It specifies CASSLERGETQYF. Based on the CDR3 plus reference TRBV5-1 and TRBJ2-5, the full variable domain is KAGVTQTPRYLIKTRGQQVTLSCSPISGHRSVSWYQQTPGQGLQFLFEYFSETQRNKGNFPGRFSGRQFSNSRSEMNVSTLELGDSALYLCASSLERGETQYFGPGTRLLVL.

The CDR3 loop is CASSCPQAGSTDTQYF. The CDR3, as DNA: TGTGCCAGCAGTTGCCCCCAGGCGGGATCGACGGATACGCAGTATTTT. This sequence joins TRBV27 and TRBJ2-3, with a weak D call TRBD2 (6 bases). Germline V CDR1 and CDR2: MNHEY, SMNVEV (reference sequence). This CDR3 comprises 16 residues. The V and J ends lost 4 bases and 6 bases respectively, with 20 bases between them.

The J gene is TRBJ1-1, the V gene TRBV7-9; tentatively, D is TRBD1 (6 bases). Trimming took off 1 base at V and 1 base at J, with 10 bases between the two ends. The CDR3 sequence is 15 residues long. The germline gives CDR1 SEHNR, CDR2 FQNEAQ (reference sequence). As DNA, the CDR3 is TGTGCCAGCAGCTTAGTAGGGGGTGGGAACACTGAAGCTTTCTTT. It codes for CASSLVGGGNTEAFF.

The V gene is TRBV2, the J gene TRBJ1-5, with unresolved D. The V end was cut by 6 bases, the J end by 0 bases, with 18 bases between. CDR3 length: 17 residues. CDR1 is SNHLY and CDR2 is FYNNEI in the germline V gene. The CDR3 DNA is TGTGCCAGCAGCCCTGACACGGGCTTTGATAGCAATCAGCCCCAGCATTTT. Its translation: CASSPDTGFDSNQPQHF.

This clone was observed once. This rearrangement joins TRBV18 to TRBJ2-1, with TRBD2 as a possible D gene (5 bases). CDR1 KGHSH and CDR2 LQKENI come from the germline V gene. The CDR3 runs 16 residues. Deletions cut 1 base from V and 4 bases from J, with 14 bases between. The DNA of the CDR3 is TGTGCCAGCTCACCACGGGTGGTCAGCGGTTACAATGAGCAGTTCTTC. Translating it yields CASSPRVVSGYNEQFF.

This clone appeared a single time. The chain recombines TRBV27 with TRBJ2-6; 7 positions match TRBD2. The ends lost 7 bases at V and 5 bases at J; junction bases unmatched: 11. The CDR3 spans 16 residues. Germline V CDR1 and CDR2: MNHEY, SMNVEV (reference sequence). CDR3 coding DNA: TGTGCCAGCACCTATTATGGGGGGGGTAGGGCCAACGTCCTGACTTTC. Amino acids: CASTYYGGGRANVLTF.

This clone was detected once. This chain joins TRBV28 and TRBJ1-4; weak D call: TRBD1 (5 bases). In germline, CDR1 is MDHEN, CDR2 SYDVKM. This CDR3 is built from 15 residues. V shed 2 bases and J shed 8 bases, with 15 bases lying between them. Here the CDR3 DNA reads TGTGCCAGCAGTTTAAGAGAGGCGGGGGTAGAAAAACTGTTTTTT. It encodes CASSLREAGVEKLFF. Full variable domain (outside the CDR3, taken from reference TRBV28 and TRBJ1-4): DVKVTQSSRYLVKRTGEKVFLECVQDMDHENMFWYRQDPGLGLRLIYFSYDVKMKEKGDIPEGYSVSREKKERFSLILESASTNQTSMYLCASSLREAGVEKLFFGSGTQLSVL.